Detailed here is one TCR beta chain. What antigen it recognizes has not been identified. Per-base quality was not reported, and no clone a single base away is much larger than it. This record belongs to a study of response to subunit inactivated influenza vaccine (dated 2018 in TCRdb). As for the study more broadly: Deep quantitative profiling of the T cell receptor repertoire was used in the study to follow responses to a trivalent subunit inactivated influenza vaccine.

The investigation overall reported the following: The authors suggested that each seasonal influenza vaccination may recruit only a limited number of new T cells.

V lost 3 bases and J lost 5 bases; the stretch between them is 12 bases long. Spanning cysteine to phenylalanine, the CDR3 consists of 14 amino acids. CDR3 DNA only is kept here, 42 bases in frame from base 1. CDR1 and CDR2 (SGDLS, YYNGEE) derive from the germline V gene. Library preparation used RT-PCR. Sequenced using an Illumina HiSeq 2500. TCRdb reanalyzed the raw reads on its own, using fastp at Q25 for trimming and MiXCR for clone calling, and kept in-frame beta chains. Each CDR3 protein gets just one entry, which takes the most common genes and DNA from the rows behind it. For this sample the table gives roughly 700,000 distinct CDR3 sequences, of which 15% to 19% were detected only once. The ten biggest clones cover 11% of the sample.

The sample here was PBMCs from blood, taken roughly 12 days after vaccination. This clonotype originated in a man aged 45-65 years who received an inactivated influenza vaccine. Donor details come from another sample of the same person, matched by shared clones. Here the chain combines TRBV9 and TRBJ1-5; the best D guess is TRBD1, with 6 bases matching. The CDR3 corresponds to CASSASWTDQPQHF. The sequenced DNA is TGTGCCAGCAGCGCCTCTTGGACAGATCAGCCCCAGCATTTT.